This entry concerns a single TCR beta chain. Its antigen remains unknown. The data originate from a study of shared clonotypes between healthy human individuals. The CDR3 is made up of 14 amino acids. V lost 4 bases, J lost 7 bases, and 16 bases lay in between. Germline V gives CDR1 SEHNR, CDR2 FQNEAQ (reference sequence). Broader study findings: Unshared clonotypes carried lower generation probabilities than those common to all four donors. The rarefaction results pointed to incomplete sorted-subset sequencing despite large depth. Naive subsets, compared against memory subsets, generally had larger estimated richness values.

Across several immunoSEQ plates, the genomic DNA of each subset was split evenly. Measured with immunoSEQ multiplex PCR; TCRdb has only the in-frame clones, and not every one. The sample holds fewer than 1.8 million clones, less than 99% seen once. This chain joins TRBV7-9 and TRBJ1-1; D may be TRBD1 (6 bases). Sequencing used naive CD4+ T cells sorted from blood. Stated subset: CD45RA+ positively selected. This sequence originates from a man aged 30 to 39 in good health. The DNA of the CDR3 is TGTGCCAGCAGCTCCCGACAGGACGGGGTTGAAGCTTTCTTT. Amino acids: CASSSRQDGVEAFF.